Each of the 29 T cell receptor beta chains below was sequenced from the same sample in a study of PD-1 blockade in classical Hodgkin lymphoma (dated by TCRdb to the early 2020s). Reading the label with the study, this specimen's time point is: cycle 2 day 1 (C2D1) of nivolumab. Every trial patient had relapsed after autologous stem cell transplantation, and cohorts A, B and C differed in prior brentuximab vedotin exposure. The library was made by the immunoSEQ multiplex PCR assay. This is the immuneACCESS table as TCRdb keeps it, with only in-frame sequences that have V and J called. A part of the clones is gone; compared with another copy, unresolved V genes explain less than half, and the rest is unexplained. The table for this sample lists approximately 25,000 clones; about three quarters of them were counted only once. Nearly 8% of the sample comes from the top ten. Source: peripheral blood mononuclear cells (PBMCs), taken before the second cycle of nivolumab. The receptors stem from a human donor with classical Hodgkin lymphoma.

J is TRBJ2-7 and V is TRBV6-6, with 12 bases identical to TRBD2. The CDR3 loop spans 14 amino acids. CDR1 and CDR2 (germline): MNHNY, SVGAGI (reference sequence). J was trimmed by 6 bases and V by 5 bases; bases with no gene match: 5. The CDR3 coding sequence is TGTGCCAGCAGTGCGACTAGCGGGAGCAGCGAGCAGTACTTC. It encodes CASSATSGSSEQYF.

The chain joins TRBV9 to TRBJ1-2; a weak D match, TRBD1 (5 bases). This CDR3 region has 17 residues. Germline V gene sequence: CDR1 SGDLS, CDR2 YYNGEE. V gave up 3 bases and J gave up 5 bases, with 23 bases separating them. The chain's CDR3 is CASSDTGSADRGYGYTF. In nucleotides, the CDR3 is TGTGCCAGCAGCGACACAGGATCTGCCGATAGGGGTTATGGCTACACCTTC.

The rearrangement joins TRBV5-4 to TRBJ2-1; D perhaps matches TRBD2 (6 bases). CDR3 length: 17 amino acids. Germline-derived CDR1 and CDR2 are SGHNT and YYREEE (reference sequence). V lost 0 bases, J lost 4 bases, and 17 bases lay in between. CDR3 in amino acids: CASSLAGGGGQYNEQFF. The CDR3 bases are TGTGCCAGCAGCTTGGCTGGCGGAGGAGGGCAATACAATGAGCAGTTCTTC.

The gene calls are TRBV28 and TRBJ1-2; D is unclear. This CDR3 contains 12 residues. Looked up from germline, CDR1 is MDHEN and CDR2 is SYDVKM. Trimming stripped 8 bases from V and 8 bases from J, with 15 bases between. In DNA form, the CDR3 reads TGTGCCAGCCCCTGGAGTGGGTTAGGCTACACCTTC. This encodes CASPWSGLGYTF.

This chain connects TRBV4-1 to TRBJ2-1; 11 positions agree with TRBD2. The CDR3 is made up of 16 amino acids. J lost 4 bases, V lost 1 base, and 3 bases had no gene match. From germline, CDR1 is MGHRA and CDR2 YSYEKL. This chain's CDR3 is CASSQVAGGPYNEQFF. The DNA for the CDR3 is TGCGCCAGCAGCCAAGTAGCGGGAGGGCCGTACAATGAGCAGTTCTTC.

V gene TRBV18 combines with J gene TRBJ1-1; 8 nucleotides line up with TRBD1. V lost 3 bases to trimming and J lost 1 base; unmatched junction nucleotides: 1. Germline values: CDR1 KGHSH, CDR2 LQKENI. The CDR3 extends over 14 amino acids. The CDR3 sequence is CASSPQGANTEAFF. CDR3 nucleotides: TGTGCCAGCTCACCTCAGGGGGCGAACACTGAAGCTTTCTTT.

This chain uses TRBV6-5 with TRBJ1-1; D uncertain. The CDR3 sequence is 13 residues long. CDR1 is MNHEY and CDR2 is SVGAGI in the germline V gene. Trimming left V 2 bases short and J 3 bases short, with 7 bases between. CDR3: CASSYARHTEAFF. The CDR3, as DNA: TGTGCCAGCAGTTACGCCAGGCACACTGAAGCTTTCTTT.

The J gene is TRBJ1-5, the V gene TRBV6-1, with D maybe TRBD1 (5 bases). CDR3 size: 16 residues. V lost 3 bases to trimming and J lost 4 bases, with 16 bases between them. Germline CDR1 is MNHNS and CDR2 is SASEGT. The CDR3 DNA sequence: TGTGCCAGCAGTGATTTGGGACGGGGACTAAATCAGCCCCAGCATTTT. It yields the protein CASSDLGRGLNQPQHF.

This chain links TRBV28 with TRBJ2-5; no firm D call. The CDR3 covers 16 residues. CDR1 is MDHEN and CDR2 is SYDVKM in the germline V gene. V dropped 5 bases and J dropped 0 bases, with 16 bases sitting between them. CDR3 coding DNA: TGTGCCAGCAGTACCTGGGCGGAGTGGGACCAAGAGACCCAGTACTTC. Translating it yields CASSTWAEWDQETQYF.

This sequence joins TRBV15 and TRBJ2-3; D is possibly TRBD1 (6 bases). The germline CDR1 and CDR2 sequences are LNHNV and YYDKDF (reference sequence). Trimming took off 3 bases at V and 1 base at J, with 8 bases between the two ends. This CDR3 region has 14 residues. The CDR3 DNA is TGTGCCACCAGCAGTACAGGGCGCACAGATACGCAGTATTTT. Its translation is CATSSTGRTDTQYF.

The chain is built from TRBV6-5 and TRBJ1-1, with 8 bases aligning to TRBD1. With V trimmed by 6 bases and J by 4 bases, 7 bases remained unmatched. Germline V gives CDR1 MNHEY, CDR2 SVGAGI. CDR3 length equals 14 residues. The CDR3 bases are TGTGCCAGCAGGCTAGACAGGGGACGCACTGAAGCTTTCTTT. It translates to CASRLDRGRTEAFF.

This clone is a singleton in its sample. The V and J genes are TRBV27 and TRBJ1-2; 10 nucleotides match TRBD1. The V gene end was trimmed by 6 bases and the J gene end by 7 bases; junction bases not matched to a gene: 11. Germline V gene lookup returns CDR1 MNHEY and CDR2 SMNVEV (reference sequence). The CDR3 length is 15 residues. The CDR3 here is CASSSGTGVRSGYTF. CDR3 coding DNA: TGTGCCAGCAGCTCCGGGACAGGGGTACGAAGTGGCTACACCTTC.

For the CDR3, the DNA is TGTGCCAGCAGGCGGACCACTGAAGCTTTCTTT. Translated: CASRRTTEAFF. The chain links TRBV6-6 to TRBJ1-1; no clear D gene. This CDR3 is built from 11 residues. Trimming left V 6 bases short and J 4 bases short, with 6 bases between. Germline CDR1 MNHNY, CDR2 SVGAGI (reference sequence).

The chain combines TRBV11-2 with TRBJ2-2, with 7 bases matching TRBD2. This CDR3 is built from 18 residues. J lost 6 bases, V lost 3 bases, and 16 bases had no gene match. Germline loops: CDR1 SGHAT, CDR2 FQNNGV. The CDR3 DNA sequence: TGTGCCAGCAGCTTTTTTGGAGTTCTAGCGGAGACCTCCGGGGAGCTGTTTTTT. Its protein is CASSFFGVLAETSGELFF.

The rearrangement links TRBV4-3 to TRBJ1-1, with TRBD1 identical over 8 bases. After removal of 1 base from V and 3 bases from J, the junction contained 10 bases not matched to a gene. The germline CDR1 and CDR2 sequences are LGHNA and YSLEER. The CDR3 contains 17 residues. CDR3 loop: CASSQGTGRGLDTEAFF. The CDR3 nucleotides read TGCGCCAGCAGCCAAGGGACAGGGCGTGGGTTGGACACTGAAGCTTTCTTT.

The chain carries TRBV7-9 and TRBJ1-1; D ambiguous. CDR1 is SEHNR and CDR2 is FQNEAQ in the germline V gene (reference sequence). V gave up 0 bases and J gave up 1 base, with 6 bases separating them. This CDR3 has 14 amino acids. The CDR3 DNA sequence: TGTGCCAGCAGCTTAGCGGCAGGGAACACTGAAGCTTTCTTT. This sequence encodes CASSLAAGNTEAFF.

The CDR3 loop is CAISEPSRVTEAFF. The CDR3 DNA follows: TGTGCCATCAGTGAGCCCTCACGTGTGACTGAAGCTTTCTTT. V is TRBV10-3 and J is TRBJ1-1; D gene unclear. Germline V gives CDR1 ENHRY, CDR2 SYGVKD. CDR3 size: 14 residues. V was clipped by 2 bases and J by 5 bases, with 12 bases between them.

The V gene is TRBV13, the J gene TRBJ1-6, with TRBD1 as a possible D gene (6 bases). The germline gives CDR1 PRHDT, CDR2 FYEKMQ (reference sequence). Trimming stripped 6 bases from V and 2 bases from J, with 11 bases between. There are 15 residues in the CDR3. Written as DNA, the CDR3 is TGTGCCAGCAGATTAAAGGGGGCCTATAATTCACCCCTCCACTTT. This codes for CASRLKGAYNSPLHF.

This rearrangement joins TRBV11-2 to TRBJ2-5; D is perhaps TRBD2 (6 bases). The CDR3 is 13 residues long. Germline V gives CDR1 SGHAT, CDR2 FQNNGV. V was pared by 2 bases and J by 5 bases, with 9 bases between. Here the CDR3 DNA reads TGTGCCAGCAGCTTATTAAGCGGGGAGACCCAGTACTTC. It encodes CASSLLSGETQYF.

The chain carries TRBV27 and TRBJ1-1; a weak D match, TRBD1 (5 bases). V was cut by 6 bases and J by 1 base, with 9 bases left in between. The CDR3 is made up of 13 amino acids. Germline-derived CDR1 and CDR2 are MNHEY and SMNVEV (reference sequence). The CDR3 spells CASRKQANTEAFF. The CDR3 DNA is TGTGCCAGCAGGAAACAGGCGAACACTGAAGCTTTCTTT.

V and J are TRBV11-3 and TRBJ2-7; D remains unclear. V dropped 3 bases and J dropped 3 bases, with 9 bases sitting between them. Germline-derived CDR1 and CDR2 are SGHNT and YENEEA. The CDR3 has 13 amino acids. This chain's CDR3 is CASSFGPDYEQYF. The CDR3 DNA follows: TGTGCCAGCAGCTTCGGCCCAGACTACGAGCAGTACTTC.

This chain joins TRBV28 and TRBJ1-5; D is undetermined. From germline, CDR1 is MDHEN and CDR2 SYDVKM. This CDR3 is 15 amino acids long. Trimming left V 3 bases short and J 4 bases short, with 13 bases between. CDR3 sequence (DNA): TGTGCCAGCAGTTTGGAGCCAGGAAGGAATCAGCCCCAGCATTTT. Its protein product is CASSLEPGRNQPQHF.

This clone is labeled as medium-sized. This chain links TRBV5-4 with TRBJ2-1, with 8 bases lining up with TRBD2. V trimming: 4 bases; J trimming: 10 bases; junction bases outside the gene matches: 1. The CDR3 length is 11 residues. Germline V gives CDR1 SGHNT, CDR2 YYREEE (reference sequence). CDR3 amino acids: CASSREGEQFF. The CDR3, as DNA: TGTGCCAGCAGCCGGGAGGGGGAGCAGTTCTTC.

The chain couples TRBV27 to TRBJ2-3; D ambiguous. The V end lost 1 base, the J end lost 2 bases, and 7 bases lay between the germline ends. Looked up from germline, CDR1 is MNHEY and CDR2 is SMNVEV (reference sequence). The CDR3 is 14 amino acids. The CDR3: CASSLFQYTDTQYF. The DNA of the CDR3 is TGTGCCAGCAGTTTATTCCAATACACAGATACGCAGTATTTT.

This chain connects TRBV5-1 to TRBJ2-1; D possibly matches TRBD1 or TRBD2 (6 bases each). Trimming cost V 2 bases and J 9 bases, with 18 bases left between them. CDR3 length: 15 amino acids. Germline CDR1 reads SGHRS; CDR2 reads YFSETQ. This CDR3 is CASSFQGLLEGEQFF. Here the CDR3 DNA reads TGCGCCAGCAGCTTCCAGGGGCTATTGGAGGGTGAGCAGTTCTTC.

The V and J genes are TRBV7-2 and TRBJ2-3; D perhaps matches TRBD1 (5 bases). Germline-derived CDR1 and CDR2 are SGHTA and FQGNSA. Trimming stripped 2 bases from V and 5 bases from J, with 11 bases between. This CDR3 comprises 14 residues. DNA of the CDR3: TGTGCCAGCAGCTTATATCAGGGTCGAGATACGCAGTATTTT. Amino acid sequence: CASSLYQGRDTQYF. The full variable domain, rest sourced from reference TRBV7-2 and TRBJ2-3, is GAGVSQSPSNKVTEKGKDVELRCDPISGHTALYWYRQSLGQGLEFLIYFQGNSAPDKSGLPSDRFSAERTGGSVSTLTIQRTQQEDSAVYLCASSLYQGRDTQYFGPGTRLTVL.

The chain couples TRBV14 to TRBJ2-7, with unresolved D. The ends were cut back, 0 bases at V and 2 bases at J, with 11 bases in the middle. Germline CDR1 SGHDN, CDR2 FVKESK. The CDR3 length is 15 residues. CDR3 nucleotides: TGTGCCAGCAGCCAAGATCTAGATAGGACCTACGAGCAGTACTTC. It encodes CASSQDLDRTYEQYF.

The chain links TRBV2 to TRBJ1-2; no firm D call. The CDR3 extends over 11 amino acids. Germline V lookup: CDR1 SNHLY, CDR2 FYNNEI. The V end lost 4 bases, the J end lost 8 bases, and 8 bases lay between the germline ends. The CDR3 coding sequence is TGTGCCAGCAGTGGGGGAGCGGGCTACACCTTC. Translating it yields CASSGGAGYTF. Variable domain in full (rest from reference TRBV2 and TRBJ1-2): EPEVTQTPSHQVTQMGQEVILRCVPISNHLYFYWYRQILGQKVEFLVSFYNNEISEKSEIFDDQFSVERPDGSNFTLKIRSTKLEDSAMYFCASSGGAGYTFGSGTRLTVV.

V gene TRBV5-5 combines with J gene TRBJ2-7; TRBD2 might be the D (6 bases). CDR1 is SGHKS and CDR2 is YYEKEE in the germline V gene (reference sequence). Trimming left V 5 bases short and J 7 bases short, with 13 bases between. The CDR3 is 12 amino acids. The CDR3 region is CASSQWGLEQYF. The CDR3 DNA reads TGTGCCAGCAGTCAGTGGGGACTTGAGCAGTACTTC. The full variable domain, its missing parts supplied by reference TRBV5-5 and TRBJ2-7, is DAGVTQSPTHLIKTRGQQVTLRCSPISGHKSVSWYQQVLGQGPQFIFQYYEKEERGRGNFPDRFSARQFPNYSSELNVNALLLGDSALYLCASSQWGLEQYFGPGTRLTVT.